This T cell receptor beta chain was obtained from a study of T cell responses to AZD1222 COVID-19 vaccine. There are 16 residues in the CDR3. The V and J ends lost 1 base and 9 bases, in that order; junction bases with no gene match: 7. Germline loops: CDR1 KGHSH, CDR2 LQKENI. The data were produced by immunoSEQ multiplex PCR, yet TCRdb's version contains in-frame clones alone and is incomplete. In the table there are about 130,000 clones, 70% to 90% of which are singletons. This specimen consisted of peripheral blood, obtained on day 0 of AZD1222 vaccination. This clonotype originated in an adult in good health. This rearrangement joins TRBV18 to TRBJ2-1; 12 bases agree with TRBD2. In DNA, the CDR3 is TGTGCCAGCTCACCACAAGAACTAGCGGGAGGCAGTGAGCAGTTCTTC. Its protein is CASSPQELAGGSEQFF.